A single sample gave rise to the 3 T cell receptor beta chains below, sequenced in a study of lymphopenia after photon versus proton radiotherapy. Sequencing used immunoSEQ multiplex PCR; TCRdb keeps in-frame clones, though not all of them. The table has 7,500 to 9,500 clones, more than 85% seen once. The sequencing used peripheral blood, collected from a patient treated with photon-based radiotherapy. These receptor sequences come from a woman aged 70-85 years with pancreatic cancer.

The sample holds one count of this clone. This chain joins TRBV20-1 and TRBJ2-7; D call uncertain. CDR1 is DFQATT and CDR2 is SNEGSKA in the germline V gene (reference sequence). Trimming removed 3 bases from V and 2 bases from J, with 2 bases in between. The CDR3 extends over 10 amino acids. The CDR3 is CSASPYEQYF. The CDR3 DNA follows: TGCAGTGCTAGCCCCTACGAGCAGTACTTC.

V is TRBV29-1 and J is TRBJ2-3, with a tentative D call TRBD1 (5 bases). V was trimmed by 4 bases and J by 5 bases, leaving 10 bases between them. Germline CDR1 reads SQVTM; CDR2 reads ANQGSEA. The CDR3 has 12 amino acids. CDR3 DNA sequence: TGCAGCGTTGTGAAGGGGATAGATACGCAGTATTTT. Translation gives CSVVKGIDTQYF.

V is TRBV19 and J is TRBJ2-2; 8 bases line up with TRBD1. The CDR3 runs to 13 residues. Germline loops: CDR1 LNHDA, CDR2 SQIVND (reference sequence). J was trimmed by 5 bases and V by 11 bases; bases with no gene match: 7. CDR3 coding DNA: TGTGCCTGTCGGACAGGGCGGACCGGGGAGCTGTTTTTT. This encodes CACRTGRTGELFF. The whole variable domain, filled in from reference TRBV19 and TRBJ2-2, reads DGGITQSPKYLFRKEGQNVTLSCEQNLNHDAMYWYRQDPGQGLRLIYYSQIVNDFQKGDIAEGYSVSREKKESFPLTVTSAQKNPTAFYLCACRTGRTGELFFGEGSRLTVL.